This section outlines one T cell receptor (beta chain) sequence together with its context. Its antigen is undetermined. The source of the sample is a study of cytomegalovirus exposure and HLA in healthy donors. Findings of the study overall: Apart from CMV serostatus, no immune exposure information was available. Sequencing had likely introduced a cluster of highly shared sequence variants as an artifact. Most of the TCR beta V segments (in an earlier analysis) were productive either about 87% or about 30% of the time. The authors later linked a missense DCLRE1C variant to TCR beta V- and J-gene trimming.

V was clipped by 4 bases and J by 2 bases, with 14 bases between them. This CDR3 region has 14 residues. CDR1 is SQVTM and CDR2 is ANQGSEA in the germline V gene. PCR involved 60 Vbeta and 13 Jbeta primers. Libraries were prepared by immunoSEQ multiplex PCR; TCRdb keeps only in-frame clonotypes and omits some of them. The repertoire holds 150,000 or so clones, around 78% seen once, with approximately 1% in the top ten. The TCR comes from a woman in her forties in good health and CMV-seronegative. The sample consisted of PBMCs. V and J are TRBV29-1 and TRBJ1-1; weak D call: TRBD1 (5 bases). CDR3 region: CSVVSLQGNTEAFF. The CDR3 DNA sequence: TGCAGCGTTGTCTCACTTCAGGGTAACACTGAAGCTTTCTTT.